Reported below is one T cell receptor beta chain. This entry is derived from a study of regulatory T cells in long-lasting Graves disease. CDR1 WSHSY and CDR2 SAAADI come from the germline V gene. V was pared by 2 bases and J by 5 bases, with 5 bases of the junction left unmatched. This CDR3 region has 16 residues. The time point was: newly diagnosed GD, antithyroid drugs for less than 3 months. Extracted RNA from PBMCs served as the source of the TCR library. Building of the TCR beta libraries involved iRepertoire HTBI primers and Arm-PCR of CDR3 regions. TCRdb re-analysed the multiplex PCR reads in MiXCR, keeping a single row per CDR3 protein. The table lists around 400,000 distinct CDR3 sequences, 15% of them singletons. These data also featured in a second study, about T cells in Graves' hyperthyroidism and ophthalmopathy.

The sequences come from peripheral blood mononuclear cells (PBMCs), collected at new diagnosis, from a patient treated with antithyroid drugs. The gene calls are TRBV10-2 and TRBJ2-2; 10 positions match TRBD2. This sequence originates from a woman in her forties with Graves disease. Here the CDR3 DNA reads TGCGCCAGCAGTGAGAACCCTAGCGGGAGTACCGGGGAGCTGTTTTTT. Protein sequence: CASSENPSGSTGELFF.